Sequencing of this TCR beta chain was carried out in a study of OX40 agonist ivuxolimab in advanced cancers. As for the study in general: The drug used for patients, ivuxolimab, was an agonistic anti-OX40 (CD134) antibody. In three patients, partial responses were observed, one with hepatocellular carcinoma and two with cutaneous melanoma. General study points: CD8+ T cells were the subset that, on average, had more expanded clones than CD4+.

The CDR3 extends over 15 amino acids. V dropped 5 bases and J dropped 6 bases, with 16 bases sitting between them. The germline V gene has CDR1 MNHEY and CDR2 SMNVEV (reference sequence). Sequencing used immunoSEQ multiplex PCR; TCRdb keeps in-frame clones, though not all of them. The table includes 65,000 to 100,000 clones, less than 95% detected once. Of note for this clone: Its antigen is unidentified.

The chain has TRBV27 and TRBJ2-2, with D possibly matching TRBD2 (5 bases). The receptor's source is an adult with an advanced solid tumor such as melanoma, head and neck, liver or kidney cancer. The sequences come from CD4+ or CD8+ T cells sorted from blood, collected in a trial of the OX40 agonist ivuxolimab. The CDR3 loop is CASSPRLAGAGELFF. The CDR3 DNA is TGTGCCAGCAGTCCCCGACTGGCGGGCGCCGGGGAGCTGTTTTTT.